The 27 T cell receptor beta chains given below trace back to one sample, sequenced in a study of PD-1 blockade in classical Hodgkin lymphoma. Profiled with immunoSEQ multiplex PCR; TCRdb holds only in-frame clones, not every one. The profile shows some 31,000 clones, 90% to 95% of them singletons. The time point denotes: newly diagnosed, previously untreated cHL patient sample. Sequencing was performed on peripheral blood mononuclear cells (PBMCs). The origin of the receptors is a human donor with classical Hodgkin lymphoma.

The V and J genes are TRBV18 and TRBJ1-1; maybe TRBD1 (6 bases). The germline CDR1 and CDR2 sequences are KGHSH and LQKENI. Trimming shortened V by 4 bases and J by 3 bases, and 9 bases separated the two germline ends. The CDR3 covers 13 residues. CDR3 amino acids: CASSLRQDTEAFF. The CDR3 region has the DNA TGTGCCAGCTCACTTAGACAGGACACTGAAGCTTTCTTT.

The sample holds a few counts of this clone. One end of the junction varies from germline; a read error may be responsible. J is TRBJ2-2 and V is TRBV6-5, with TRBD1 as a possible D gene (6 bases). The CDR3 runs 14 residues. Germline assignment: CDR1 MNHEY and CDR2 SVGAGI. The CDR3 sequence: CASRGRASTGELFF. The CDR3 DNA is TGTGCGAGCAGGGGCAGGGCTTCCACCGGGGAGCTGTTTTTT.

J is TRBJ1-3 and V is TRBV6-5; a possible D gene is TRBD1 (6 bases). Germline assignment: CDR1 MNHEY and CDR2 SVGAGI. Trimming removed 6 bases at V and 0 bases at J, with 9 bases between. This CDR3 region has 14 residues. The CDR3, as DNA: TGTGCCAGCAGCGGACAGATCTCTGGAAACACCATATATTTT. Protein product: CASSGQISGNTIYF.

The gene calls are TRBV4-3 and TRBJ2-7; TRBD2 aligns across 14 bases. CDR3 size: 15 residues. Germline CDR1 LGHNA, CDR2 YSLEER. J lost 2 bases, V lost 4 bases, and 1 base had no gene match. The CDR3 DNA follows: TGCGCCAGCAGCCGGGGACTAGCGGGGGCCTACGAGCAGTACTTC. Its translation: CASSRGLAGAYEQYF.

This sequence joins TRBV5-6 and TRBJ2-5; the match to TRBD2 covers 11 bases. This CDR3 has 15 residues. V lost 1 base and J lost 3; bases outside the gene matches: 2. CDR1 and CDR2 (germline): SGHDT, YYEEEE. In DNA, the CDR3 is TGTGCCAGCAGCTTGTCACTAGCGGGGGAAGAGACCCAGTACTTC. This sequence encodes CASSLSLAGEETQYF.

This chain uses TRBV4-1 with TRBJ1-2; TRBD1 matches 8 bases. Per germline, CDR1 MGHRA and CDR2 YSYEKL. The CDR3 contains 13 residues. Unmatched junction bases numbered 8, after V lost 7 bases and J lost 7 bases. CDR3 DNA sequence: TGCGCCAGCACCAATCAGGGGGCAGGTGGCTACACCTTC. This sequence encodes CASTNQGAGGYTF.

The chain has TRBV14 and TRBJ1-3; no clear D gene. Germline CDR1 SGHDN, CDR2 FVKESK. The ends were cut back, 6 bases at V and 0 bases at J, with 18 bases in the middle. CDR3 length equals 17 residues. The CDR3 loop is CASSHKRRHLSGNTIYF. DNA of the CDR3: TGTGCCAGCAGTCACAAGAGAAGACACCTCTCTGGAAACACCATATATTTT. Full variable domain (rest looked up from reference TRBV14 and TRBJ1-3): EAGVTQFPSHSVIEKGQTVTLRCDPISGHDNLYWYRRVMGKEIKFLLHFVKESKQDESGMPNNRFLAERTGGTYSTLKVQPAELEDSGVYFCASSHKRRHLSGNTIYFGEGSWLTVV.

The rearrangement joins TRBV20-1 to TRBJ1-1; D is perhaps TRBD1 (6 bases). This CDR3 region has 11 residues. Trimming left V 6 bases short and J 10 bases short, with 15 bases between. Germline V CDR1 and CDR2: DFQATT, SNEGSKA (reference sequence). CDR3 residues: CSAKTGTTAFF. The CDR3 DNA is TGCAGTGCAAAGACGGGGACAACAGCTTTCTTT.

The rearrangement links TRBV27 to TRBJ2-3, with 12 bases matching TRBD2. From germline, CDR1 is MNHEY and CDR2 SMNVEV (reference sequence). The CDR3 covers 18 residues. With 0 bases clipped from V and 0 bases from J, the junction kept 4 bases outside the gene matches. As DNA, the CDR3 is TGTGCCAGCAGTTTATCGATTGGACTAGCGGGGAGCACAGATACGCAGTATTTT. It codes for CASSLSIGLAGSTDTQYF.

V gene TRBV5-1 combines with J gene TRBJ1-2; D call uncertain. The germline gives CDR1 SGHRS, CDR2 YFSETQ. Trimming left V 0 bases short and J 3 bases short, with 9 bases between. This CDR3 spans 14 amino acids. The CDR3 DNA reads as TGCGCCAGCAGCTTGGAGCCCGGGGACTATGGCTACACCTTC. Protein: CASSLEPGDYGYTF.

This rearrangement joins TRBV5-1 to TRBJ2-2, with D perhaps TRBD1 or TRBD2 (5 bases each). This CDR3 has 16 amino acids. Germline-derived CDR1 and CDR2 are SGHRS and YFSETQ. V lost 0 bases and J 4 bases, leaving 13 bases between the germline ends. The CDR3 here is CASSLAKGRSTGELFF. For the CDR3, the DNA is TGCGCCAGCAGCTTGGCCAAGGGGAGAAGCACCGGGGAGCTGTTTTTT.

The rearrangement joins TRBV10-3 to TRBJ2-7, with D unclear. This CDR3 is 14 amino acids long. Germline V CDR1 and CDR2: ENHRY, SYGVKD. The V gene lost 2 bases and the J gene lost 0 bases, with 8 bases spanning the gap. CDR3 coding DNA: TGTGCCATCAGTGAGGAGCGTTTCTCCTACGAGCAGTACTTC. It yields the protein CAISEERFSYEQYF.

The rearrangement joins TRBV27 to TRBJ2-7; D is undetermined. The CDR3 contains 15 residues. V lost 4 bases to trimming and J lost 4 bases, with 17 bases between them. Germline CDR1 MNHEY, CDR2 SMNVEV (reference sequence). The CDR3 DNA is TGTGCCAGCAGTTGGTCCTCCGTGGCCAGTTACGAGCAGTACTTC. It translates to CASSWSSVASYEQYF.

The chain links TRBV7-2 to TRBJ1-3; D is ambiguous. This CDR3 has 13 amino acids. Trimming removed 6 bases from V and 2 bases from J, with 8 bases in between. Germline lookup yields CDR1 SGHTA and CDR2 FQGNSA. CDR3 amino acids: CASRNSPGNTIYF. Here the CDR3 DNA reads TGTGCCAGCAGAAACAGTCCTGGAAACACCATATATTTT.

The chain has TRBV7-9 and TRBJ1-2; D is unclear. Trimming pared 1 base from V and 8 bases from J, leaving 8 bases between. Germline V gives CDR1 SEHNR, CDR2 FQNEAQ (reference sequence). The CDR3 extends over 12 amino acids. For the CDR3, the DNA is TGTGCCAGCAGCTTAGAGCAGTGGGGCTACACCTTC. It encodes CASSLEQWGYTF.

The rearrangement links TRBV4-3 to TRBJ1-2; 10 positions match TRBD1. CDR3 size: 15 residues. Looked up from germline, CDR1 is LGHNA and CDR2 is YSLEER. V lost 4 bases to trimming and J lost 7 bases; unmatched junction nucleotides: 9. The DNA for the CDR3 is TGCGCCAGCAGCCCCCAGGGACAGGGGTTGGGTGGCTACACCTTC. This gives the protein CASSPQGQGLGGYTF.

The V and J genes are TRBV5-1 and TRBJ2-3, with 10 nucleotides matching TRBD2. The CDR3 is 15 residues long. The trim removed 2 bases at V and 5 bases at J, leaving 5 bases unmatched. Germline values: CDR1 SGHRS, CDR2 YFSETQ. The CDR3 DNA reads as TGCGCCAGCAGCTTCCTAGCGGGAGCGGGAGATACGCAGTATTTT. This encodes CASSFLAGAGDTQYF.

This chain joins TRBV2 and TRBJ2-1; D ambiguous. Per the germline V gene, CDR1 is SNHLY and CDR2 is FYNNEI. This CDR3 is 13 amino acids long. Trimming removed 2 bases from V and 2 bases from J, with 4 bases in between. This CDR3 is CASSERAYNEQFF. In DNA form, the CDR3 reads TGTGCCAGCAGTGAAAGGGCCTACAATGAGCAGTTCTTC. The entire variable domain, with the rest obtained from reference TRBV2 and TRBJ2-1, is as follows: EPEVTQTPSHQVTQMGQEVILRCVPISNHLYFYWYRQILGQKVEFLVSFYNNEISEKSEIFDDQFSVERPDGSNFTLKIRSTKLEDSAMYFCASSERAYNEQFFGPGTRLTVL.

This sequence joins TRBV29-1 and TRBJ2-7, with D perhaps matching TRBD1 (5 bases). The V end was cut by 6 bases, the J end by 2 bases, with 14 bases between. Germline V CDR1 and CDR2: SQVTM, ANQGSEA. This CDR3 has 13 residues. The CDR3 DNA is TGCAGCGTGGAGACAGTTACCACCTACGAGCAGTACTTC. It translates to CSVETVTTYEQYF.

This clone was recorded only once. The chain has TRBV4-1 and TRBJ1-5, with unresolved D. CDR1 is MGHRA and CDR2 is YSYEKL in the germline V gene. The CDR3 loop spans 15 amino acids. Trimming took off 0 bases at V and 2 bases at J, with 8 bases between the two ends. The CDR3 here is CASSQEIQGNQPQHF. The CDR3, as DNA: TGCGCCAGCAGCCAAGAAATCCAGGGCAATCAGCCCCAGCATTTT.

The rearrangement joins TRBV13 to TRBJ2-7; the D call may be TRBD1 or TRBD2 (5 bases each). Trimming removed 0 bases at V and 0 bases at J, with 9 bases between. This CDR3 region has 15 residues. Germline assignment: CDR1 PRHDT and CDR2 FYEKMQ (reference sequence). The CDR3 reads CASSLGGDLSYEQYF. The CDR3 region has the DNA TGTGCCAGCAGCTTAGGGGGGGACCTCTCCTACGAGCAGTACTTC.

CDR3 sequence: CASRKGNYGYTF. The CDR3 bases are TGTGCCAGCAGGAAGGGGAACTATGGCTACACCTTC. The gene calls are TRBV2 and TRBJ1-2; D is perhaps TRBD1 (5 bases). The CDR3 is 12 residues long. With 6 bases removed from V and 2 bases from J, the gap between germline ends came to 7 bases. In germline, CDR1 is SNHLY, CDR2 FYNNEI.

The chain links TRBV5-4 to TRBJ2-1; D is unclear. The germline V gene has CDR1 SGHNT and CDR2 YYREEE (reference sequence). V gave up 4 bases and J gave up 7 bases, with 12 bases separating them. This CDR3 contains 13 residues. CDR3: CASSPGPRNEQFF. In nucleotides, the CDR3 is TGTGCCAGCAGCCCCGGGCCACGGAATGAGCAGTTCTTC.

This chain links TRBV7-2 with TRBJ2-5, with D perhaps TRBD1 (6 bases). This CDR3 has 13 residues. Germline values: CDR1 SGHTA, CDR2 FQGNSA. The V and J ends lost 6 bases and 0 bases respectively, with 8 bases between them. The CDR3 DNA reads as TGTGCCAGCAGGCGGACAGACCAAGAGACCCAGTACTTC. This sequence encodes CASRRTDQETQYF.

The gene calls are TRBV11-2 and TRBJ2-7; no reliable D call. The germline V gene encodes CDR1 SGHAT and CDR2 FQNNGV. The CDR3 spans 12 residues. V was cut by 0 bases and J by 5 bases, with 5 bases left in between. CDR3 region: CASSLDRHEQYF. The CDR3 DNA follows: TGTGCCAGCAGCTTAGATAGGCACGAGCAGTACTTC.

Written as DNA, the CDR3 is TGTGCCAGCAGCCGGACTGTGGCCCTCACCTACGAGCAGTACTTC. Protein sequence: CASSRTVALTYEQYF. This sequence joins TRBV27 and TRBJ2-7; D may be TRBD2 (5 bases). Germline V gene lookup returns CDR1 MNHEY and CDR2 SMNVEV (reference sequence). Trimming took off 6 bases at V and 2 bases at J, with 17 bases between the two ends. This CDR3 spans 15 amino acids.

V and J are TRBV4-2 and TRBJ2-7; TRBD2 agrees at 8 bases. The CDR3 runs 18 residues. Losses at the gene ends were 0 bases for V and 2 bases for J; bases not matched to a gene: 12. The germline V gene encodes CDR1 LGHNA and CDR2 YNFKEQ. Written as DNA, the CDR3 is TGTGCCAGCAGCCAAGAGAGTTCCTGGGCGGGGGGCGCCTACGAGCAGTACTTC. Its translation is CASSQESSWAGGAYEQYF.